The 5 T cell receptor beta chains below come from one sample, sequenced in a study of memory CD4+ T cells and cytomegalovirus serostatus (dated by TCRdb to the late 2010s). A FACSAria II was used to sort memory CD4+ T cells, defined as single viable CD3+CD4+CD8-CD45RO+ cells. The library was made by the immunoSEQ multiplex PCR assay. Drawn from immuneACCESS, this table holds only the in-frame rearrangements with V and J called that TCRdb kept. Clones are partly lost; checked studies trace under half to an unresolved V gene and leave the rest unexplained. This sample holds some 26,000 clones; about 76% were observed only once. Of the sample, less than 1.3% falls within the top ten clones. The sequenced sample consisted of memory CD4+ T cells from blood. These receptors were taken from an adult in good health and CMV-seronegative.

The chain has TRBV18 and TRBJ2-5, with 13 bases lining up with TRBD2. Germline CDR1 KGHSH, CDR2 LQKENI. The CDR3 is made up of 17 amino acids. V shed 3 bases and J 5 bases; nucleotides not matched to a gene: 9. The CDR3 sequence is CASSPRTSGSVQETQYF. In DNA, the CDR3 is TGTGCCAGCTCACCTCGGACTAGCGGGAGTGTTCAGGAGACCCAGTACTTC.

V is TRBV6-1 and J is TRBJ2-5; D unresolved. Deletions cut 8 bases from V and 2 bases from J, with 3 bases between. Germline loops: CDR1 MNHNS, CDR2 SASEGT. The CDR3 is made up of 10 amino acids. CDR3 in amino acids: CASQQETQYF. The DNA of the CDR3 is TGTGCCAGCCAACAAGAGACCCAGTACTTC.

The table lists this clone with a count of one. V usage is TRBV7-2 and J usage is TRBJ2-1; D might be TRBD2 (5 bases). V was clipped by 6 bases and J by 7 bases, with 10 bases between them. Per the germline V gene, CDR1 is SGHTA and CDR2 is FQGNSA. There are 12 residues in the CDR3. The CDR3 region is CASRAEQNEQFF. In DNA form, the CDR3 reads TGTGCCAGCAGAGCGGAGCAAAATGAGCAGTTCTTC.

This clone was recorded only once. The rearrangement joins TRBV6-5 to TRBJ2-5, with D perhaps assigned TRBD1 or TRBD2 (5 bases each). Germline V lookup: CDR1 MNHEY, CDR2 SVGAGI. The V gene lost 6 bases and the J gene lost 7 bases, with 9 bases spanning the gap. The CDR3 spans 11 residues. Here the CDR3 DNA reads TGTGCCAGCAGCCCCGGGACGACCCAGTACTTC. Amino acids: CASSPGTTQYF.

The chain is built from TRBV11-3 and TRBJ1-2, with 8 nucleotides matching TRBD1. V gave up 2 bases and J gave up 8 bases; unmatched junction bases: 7. The CDR3 contains 14 residues. Looked up from germline, CDR1 is SGHNT and CDR2 is YENEEA. The CDR3 sequence is CASSLQTGDGGYTF. CDR3 nucleotide sequence: TGTGCCAGCAGCTTACAGACAGGGGACGGAGGCTACACCTTC.